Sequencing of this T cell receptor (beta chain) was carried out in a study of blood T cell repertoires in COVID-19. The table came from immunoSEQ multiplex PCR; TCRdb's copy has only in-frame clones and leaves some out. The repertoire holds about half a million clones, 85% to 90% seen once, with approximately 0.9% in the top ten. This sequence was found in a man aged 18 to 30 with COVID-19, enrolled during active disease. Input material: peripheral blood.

The CDR3 loop is CASSAGLAGGGGNIQYF. CDR3 coding DNA: TGTGCCAGCAGCGCGGGACTAGCGGGAGGAGGAGGAAACATTCAGTACTTC. The chain is built from TRBV7-9 and TRBJ2-4; 15 nucleotides match TRBD2. Germline V gene lookup returns CDR1 SEHNR and CDR2 FQNEAQ (reference sequence). V was clipped by 5 bases and J by 6 bases; unmatched bases: 8. The CDR3 extends over 17 amino acids.